These T cell receptor beta chains were read from a single sample in a study of cytomegalovirus exposure and HLA in healthy donors. Measured with immunoSEQ multiplex PCR; TCRdb has only the in-frame clones, and not every one. Of about 120,000 clones listed, over 8.5% are singletons. Sequenced material: PBMCs. Receptors were obtained from a woman aged 40 to 50 in good health and CMV-seropositive. CDR3s include the opening cysteine and the closing phenylalanine or tryptophan. The D gene is left open where the match is weak. Clone size is not always given. Where it is, it says once, few, many or a class for expanded clones.

D gene	V gene	CDR3 length	clone size	J gene	CDR3 protein	CDR3 DNA
.	TRBV18	13	few	TRBJ2-7	CASSPDSSYEQYF	TGTGCCAGCTCACCTGACAGCTCCTACGAGCAGTACTTC
.	TRBV30	13	.	TRBJ1-1	CAWNTGLGEGAFF	TGTGCCTGGAATACCGGACTGGGCGAGGGAGCTTTCTTT
.	TRBV18	16	.	TRBJ1-2	CASSPSRPGGRDGYTF	TGTGCCAGCTCACCAAGTCGGCCGGGGGGTCGTGATGGCTACACCTTC
.	TRBV5-1	15	few	TRBJ2-2	CASSFRGEGTGELFF	TGCGCCAGCAGCTTTCGAGGAGAAGGCACCGGGGAGCTGTTTTTT
.	TRBV19	16	few	TRBJ1-2	CASSIAADMPNYGYTF	TGTGCCAGTAGTATAGCTGCGGACATGCCTAACTATGGCTACACCTTC
TRBD1	TRBV7-9	14	.	TRBJ1-6	CASEDGQGASPLHF	TGTGCCAGCGAGGATGGGCAGGGGGCCTCACCCCTCCACTTT
TRBD2	TRBV7-6	14	.	TRBJ2-5	CASSLRRGGETQYF	TGTGCCAGCAGCTTACGGCGGGGGGGGGAGACCCAGTACTTC
TRBD1	TRBV30	14	.	TRBJ2-7	CAWSTGQVTYEQYF	TGTGCCTGGAGTACGGGACAGGTGACCTACGAGCAGTACTTC
TRBD1	TRBV5-1	16	few	TRBJ1-2	CASSLTQGSVAYGYTF	TGCGCCAGCAGCCTTACACAGGGGTCGGTAGCCTATGGCTACACCTTC
TRBD1	TRBV5-1	16	.	TRBJ2-5	CASSLIGQARGETQYF	TGCGCCAGCAGCTTGATCGGACAGGCTCGCGGAGAGACCCAGTACTTC
.	TRBV6-1	15	many	TRBJ2-1	CASSDRQETYNEQFF	TGTGCCAGCAGTGACCGACAGGAGACCTACAATGAGCAGTTCTTC
TRBD1	TRBV15	15	.	TRBJ2-7	CATSREGQGSYEQYF	TGTGCCACCAGCAGAGAGGGACAGGGCTCCTACGAGCAGTACTTC
TRBD2	TRBV2	13	few	TRBJ2-1	CASTSGYYNEQFF	TGTGCCAGCACTAGCGGGTACTACAATGAGCAGTTCTTC